The entry below gives a single T cell receptor beta chain sequence along with its context. The antigen this receptor binds is unknown. No base-level quality is on record; no much larger clone is a single base apart. In total, 600 or so healthy bone marrow donors made up the cohort. All cohort members were sampled while nominally healthy, although unrecorded immune exposures were likely present. The donor was CMV seronegative and was included in the group of 352 seronegative cohort members. Each donor provided a peripheral blood sample, and peripheral blood mononuclear cells were used for TCR beta sequencing. Genomic DNA extraction from the blood cell samples was performed with the Qiagen DNeasy Blood Extraction Kit. Receptor amplification or capture employed the immunoSEQ multiplex PCR assay. For the multiplex PCR, a mixture combining 60 forward primers for TCR Vbeta segments and 13 reverse primers for TCR Jbeta segments was used. Amplification of the CDR3 region of rearranged TCR beta genes was performed with a multiplex PCR assay on genomic DNA. On the Illumina HiSeq System, the amplified TCR beta libraries were sequenced as 87-base-pair reads. The authors processed their data as follows. A later analysis tallied around 80 million unique TCR beta chains across the 600 to 700 repertoires, and some 10 million of those chains were shared by two or more donors. Raw reads were error-corrected and collapsed into unique sequences with a nearest-neighbor algorithm that merged closely related sequences to remove PCR and sequencing errors. V, D and J gene segments were assigned by aligning CDR3 sequences to IMGT reference sequences. Each retained sequence needed at least a six-nucleotide match to both a V gene segment and a J gene segment. Rearrangements were called productive when the CDR3 lacked stop codons and stayed in frame with V and J; all others were non-productive. CDR3 was defined according to IMGT convention as the region running from the second conserved V-encoded cysteine to the conserved J-encoded phenylalanine. The earlier analysis of 450 to 750 of the donors excluded any sequence lacking an unambiguous match to a single V gene segment. In an earlier analysis of some 590 of the donors, V segments were called functional above 56.7% productive rearrangements and were called segregating when the between-donor standard deviation exceeded 5%. A statistical classification framework was built to diagnose cytomegalovirus status from the catalog of TCR beta chain sequences. A later analysis assigned V and J genes by comparing TCR nucleotide sequences with IMGT/GENE-DB human TR gene sequences. Using the TCRdist pipeline, a later analysis assigned CDR3 sequences along with most-parsimonious VDJ recombination scenarios. In a later analysis, every TCR beta chain was defined by the combination of its CDR3 amino acid sequence and its V-gene family, and reads without a unique V-gene family were dropped. A later analysis removed nearly 600 highly shared, low-generation-probability nucleotide sequences to deal with suspected cross-contamination and a sequencing artifact. In a later analysis, a clonal expansion index for each public chain was calculated from normalized within-repertoire ranks of inferred template counts. In a later analysis, generation probabilities were computed using a VDJ recombination model fitted to out-of-frame rearrangements, and the results were checked against IGoR. Hypergeometric tests were used in a later analysis to score TCR-TCR, TCR-HLA and TCR-CMV co-occurrence, with a repertoire-size bias correction applied to the TCR pairs. In a later analysis, false discovery rates were estimated by permuting HLA or CMV assignments 20 times. In a later analysis, co-occurring TCRs were grouped using DBSCAN, and TCRdist sequence similarity was added for clustering within HLA-allele-positive subsets. Repertoires with fewer than 30,000 or more than 120,000 public chains, plus five repertoires with anomalous nucleotide sharing, were excluded from co-occurrence clustering. TCRdb obtained this table from immuneACCESS and retained in-frame rearrangements with V and J assigned. These tables miss some clones; where compared with another copy, unresolved V genes account for less than half of the shortfall, and the remainder is unexplained. V and J calls and clone size come straight from that table; D and trimming were deduced from the DNA. This sample gives more than 110,000 clones in total; around 77% of them show up just once. About 2.2% of the sample is in the top ten clones.

This record comes from a study of cytomegalovirus exposure and HLA in healthy donors (TCRdb year 2017). As for the study more broadly: In an earlier analysis of about 560 of the donors, about 270 Gb of sequence data and about 110 million unique TCR beta sequences from some 170 million T cells were reported. An earlier analysis of 450 to 750 of the donors used high-throughput TCR beta sequencing to judge whether each TCR beta V gene segment behaved as functional or pseudogenic. Roughly 300 gigabases of sequencing data and roughly 81 million unique TCR sequences made up an early release that covered some 640 HLA-typed donors. HLA typing included class I and class II loci at four-digit resolution. All discovery cohort repertoires had been generated on a single sequencing platform. The number of donors typed differed by locus, with about 620-630 for A, B, C, DRB1 and DQB1, about 500 for DQA1, approximately 570 for DPA1, and around 430 for DPB1. The genetic ancestry cluster associated with self-reported Caucasian donors included about 84% of the 300 to 400 genotyped donors. Among over 350 genotyped donors of the cohort, an average of about 240,000 unique TCR beta nucleotide sequences were sequenced per donor, around 20% of them non-productive. Donor age, sex, ethnicity and CMV serostatus were compiled together with the repertoire data. The T cell repertoires of about 700 subjects were profiled by immunosequencing and related to cytomegalovirus serostatus. The later analysis used no new phenotypic data to find candidate immune exposures, relying instead on TCR beta sequences and their occurrence across donors. To predict cytomegalovirus infection status, the study brought together high-throughput TCR immunosequencing, statistical association of individual TCRs with disease status, and machine learning. Genome-wide SNP genotypes for about 60% of the roughly 670 donors were used in a later genetic analysis, which treated that subset as a discovery cohort. The aim of the study was to test whether cataloging public T cell receptors could identify signatures of past pathogen exposure. Besides the first cohort of hundreds of subjects, a separate validation cohort made up of roughly 130 different subjects was used. About 5 DR-DQ haplotypes were handled as single units for association and clustering, since linkage in the cohort was strong. A later analysis re-analyzed previously published TCR beta repertoires from roughly 690 donors and added high-resolution HLA genotyping to study TCR occurrence patterns. Summary of the overall study and its limitations: In a later genetic analysis, a missense DCLRE1C variant was associated with V-gene and J-gene trimming of TCR beta chains, and the association was replicated in an independent cohort. Most TCR sequences were seen in very few donors, while some public TCRs were found in many individuals. In both the original and validation cohorts, the classifier was reported to diagnose cytomegalovirus status with high specificity and sensitivity. Immune exposure information for the cohort was limited to CMV serostatus. Presence/absence analyses assumed roughly uniform sequencing depth across donors, an assumption that may not hold. A later analysis found that most CMV-associated TCR beta chains appeared HLA-restricted, with HLA associations seemingly driven largely by CMV exposure. Because some donors lacked HLA typing at each locus, the association tests relied only on the typed subset. The earlier analysis of 587 of the donors excluded roughly 17 rarely observed V segments, including chromosome 9 orphons, because counts were too low. In a later analysis, HLA-associated TCR beta chains were found to be more clonally expanded and to have lower generation probabilities than equally common non-associated chains. Linkage disequilibrium might explain the correlated functional status among segregating V segments, but an unknown experimental factor could not be excluded. The study gave a list of about 150 TCR beta chains associated with cytomegalovirus. A cluster of highly shared sequence variants was judged likely to represent a technical artifact of the sequencing pipeline. Compared with the roughly 670-donor mean, donors in an Asian-associated ancestry cluster had fewer N-insertions in productive TCRs, according to a later genetic analysis. A later analysis associated about 18,000 TCR beta sequences with specific HLA alleles at a false discovery rate of 0.05. According to the authors, the approach could potentially be generalized to other disease states and immunological phenotypes. Assigning TCR associations to individual alleles was difficult when HLA alleles, especially DR and DQ, strongly co-occurred. The cohort was sequenced for TCR beta chains only, and without alpha or paired-chain data the features that could be detected were limited. A further reported finding was that TCR beta sequences accurately predicted the HLA-A and HLA-B alleles for most subjects in the first cohort. In vitro tests confirmed that a few of the cytomegalovirus-associated TCR beta chains recognize cytomegalovirus antigens. According to a later analysis, parvovirus B19, influenza, CMV and Epstein-Barr virus appeared linked to several top co-occurrence clusters. Because the 87-base-pair reads could not distinguish some IMGT-functional V segments, including TRBV6-2 and TRBV6-3, those segments were excluded. An earlier analysis of around 500 of the donors showed that most TCR beta V segments appeared in productive rearrangements either about 87% or about 30% of the time, which broadly matched IMGT annotations. In a later analysis, TCR association rates were found to vary across HLA loci, with the most associated TCRs seen for DRB1 alleles and the fewest for HLA-C alleles.

V is cut by 5 bases and J by 3 bases, and the space between the germline ends is 20 bases. The CDR3 spans 16 residues, from the cysteine through the phenylalanine. Kept here is only the CDR3 DNA, which spans 48 bases and is read in frame from base 1. CDR1 and CDR2 were assigned from the germline V gene (reference sequence) as SEHNR and FQNEAQ. The chain employs TRBV7-9 and TRBJ2-7, with a weak D call of TRBD2 (6 bases match). The receptor was derived from a man aged 30-40 years in good health and CMV-seronegative. Material: PBMCs. The bases read TGTGCCAGCAGCCTAAATAGCGGAACCCTAATCTACGAGCAGTACTTC. Its protein is CASSLNSGTLIYEQYF. Beyond the CDR3, the reference TRBV7-9 and TRBJ2-7 genes provide the residues; the full variable domain reads: DTGVSQNPRHKITKRGQNVTFRCDPISEHNRLYWYRQTLGQGPEFLTYFQNEAQLEKSRLLSDRFSAERPKGSFSTLEIQRTEQGDSAMYLCASSLNSGTLIYEQYFGPGTRLTVT.